These T cell receptor beta chains were read from a single sample in a study of vaccination effects on CD4 cells after COVID-19. The table came from immunoSEQ multiplex PCR; TCRdb's copy has only in-frame clones and leaves some out. The sample shows roughly 26,000 clones, about 84% of them seen only once. No antigen has been assigned to these receptors. The sample here was CD4+ T cells from PBMCs cultured with HCoV-NL63 spike peptides, taken before COVID-19 vaccination. The receptor source for this set is a human donor who had a prior SARS-CoV-2 infection. CDR3s include the opening cysteine and the closing phenylalanine or tryptophan. A D gene is named only where the DNA matches it firmly. Part of the rows lack a size; the others show once, few, many or a class for expanded clones.

cdr3_length d_call j_call v_call clone_size cdr3_nt cdr3_aa
16 - TRBJ2-4 TRBV5-4 once TGTGCCAGCAGCCTACCAGGGGATGGGGCCAAAAACATTCAGTACTTC CASSLPGDGAKNIQYF
17 TRBD1 TRBJ2-3 TRBV5-4 once TGTGCCAGCAGCTTGAGCGACCGGGACAGGGGTACAGATACGCAGTATTTT CASSLSDRDRGTDTQYF
14 - TRBJ2-7 TRBV2 - TGTGCCAGCAGTGAAGCGCTTCGGTCCCCCGGACAGTACTTC CASSEALRSPGQYF
15 TRBD2 TRBJ2-3 TRBV5-1 - TGCGCCAGCAGCTTCATAGCGGGGCTTACAGATACGCAGTATTTT CASSFIAGLTDTQYF
14 - TRBJ2-7 TRBV5-4 - TGTGCCAGCAGCCCCGGGACAACACGCTACGAGCAGTACTTC CASSPGTTRYEQYF
13 - TRBJ2-5 TRBV6-4 - TGTGCCAGCAGTGACTCCTGGAGAGAGACCCAGTACTTC CASSDSWRETQYF
13 - TRBJ2-3 TRBV3-1/TRBV3-2 - TGTGCCAGCAGCCAAGGGCTACTAGATACGCAGTATTTT CASSQGLLDTQYF
15 - TRBJ2-3 TRBV18 - TGTGCCAGCTCACCAACGGTGGATAGCACAGATACGCAGTATTTT CASSPTVDSTDTQYF
15 TRBD2 TRBJ2-3 TRBV4-2 - TGTGCCAGCACCCAAAGCGGGGGGGCCACAGATACGCAGTATTTT CASTQSGGATDTQYF
14 - TRBJ2-7 TRBV6-1 - TGTGCCAGCAGTGAATTGGACGGACTCTACGAGCAGTACTTC CASSELDGLYEQYF
15 - TRBJ1-4 TRBV5-5 - TGTGCCAGCAGCTTCGAGAGTAGCTTATATGAAAAACTGTTTTTT CASSFESSLYEKLFF
14 - TRBJ2-2 TRBV19 - TGTGCCAGTAGTATCGGGCCGGGGACCGGGGAGCTGTTTTTT CASSIGPGTGELFF
16 TRBD2 TRBJ2-5 TRBV7-7 - TGTGCTAGCAGCCCCGGGGCACTAGCGAACCAAGAGACCCAGTACTTC CASSPGALANQETQYF
11 - TRBJ1-1 TRBV7-9 - TGTGCCAGCAGCTTTACAGGGTTTGCTTTCTTT CASSFTGFAFF
8 - TRBJ2-1 TRBV21-1 once TGTGCCATGAATGAGCAGTTCTTC CAMNEQFF
14 - TRBJ2-5 TRBV11-3 - TGTGCCAGCAGCTTAGACAGGTCTACGGAGACCCAGTACTTC CASSLDRSTETQYF
17 TRBD2 TRBJ2-5 TRBV19 - TGTGCCAGTAGTGGCCTTACTAGCGGGGGGCCCGGGGAGACCCAGTACTTC CASSGLTSGGPGETQYF
13 TRBD1 TRBJ2-3 TRBV3-1/TRBV3-2 - TGTGCCAGCAGCCCGGACAGGGGTGATACGCAGTATTTT CASSPDRGDTQYF
17 - TRBJ1-4 TRBV7-9 few TGTGCCAGCAGCCCAGAGCGGGGGCGGAAAACTAATGAAAAACTGTTTTTT CASSPERGRKTNEKLFF
14 TRBD2 TRBJ2-2 TRBV7-9 few TGTGCCAGCAGCCCTGGACTAGCGGCCGGGGAGCTGTTTTTT CASSPGLAAGELFF
17 - TRBJ2-7 TRBV28 - TGTGCCAGCACTAAGGAAGGAGGGGTTTGGGTACCCTACGAGCAGTACTTC CASTKEGGVWVPYEQYF
20 TRBD1 TRBJ2-2 TRBV12-5 - TGTGCTAGTGGTTTGATCAATCCGGGACAGCCGTTACGATTAACCGGGGAGCTGTTTTTT CASGLINPGQPLRLTGELFF
13 - TRBJ2-7 TRBV5-4 - TGTGCCAGCAGCTGGGCAGGGCCCTCCGAGCAGTACTTC CASSWAGPSEQYF
13 - TRBJ1-6 TRBV6-5 - TGTGCCAGCAGTTCGAATCCCCATTCACCCCTCCACTTT CASSSNPHSPLHF
17 TRBD1 TRBJ1-1 TRBV6-2/TRBV6-3 - TGTGCCAGCAGTTCCGGCGGGACAGGGTACGGAAACACTGAAGCTTTCTTT CASSSGGTGYGNTEAFF
11 TRBD2 TRBJ2-1 TRBV20-1 - TGCAGTGCGGGGGACTACTATGAGCAGTTCTTC CSAGDYYEQFF
13 - TRBJ1-5 TRBV18 - TGTGCCAGCTCACGGGACAGCAATCAGCCCCAGCATTTT CASSRDSNQPQHF
15 TRBD2 TRBJ2-3 TRBV6-5 - TGTGCCAGCAGCCCGGGACTAGCAATCCAGGATACGCAGTATTTT CASSPGLAIQDTQYF
14 TRBD1 TRBJ2-3 TRBV30 - TGTGCCTGGATTACTGACAGGGACACAGATACGCAGTATTTT CAWITDRDTDTQYF
15 - TRBJ2-3 TRBV2 - TGTGCCAGCAGCGGGACGCTCCAAAGCACAGATACGCAGTATTTT CASSGTLQSTDTQYF
13 - TRBJ1-1 TRBV6-6 - TGTGCCAGCAGGAAGACACCGAACACTGAAGCTTTCTTT CASRKTPNTEAFF
16 - TRBJ2-3 TRBV6-1 - TGTGCCAGCAGTGAGGGGTTGAATCCTAGCACAGATACGCAGTATTTT CASSEGLNPSTDTQYF
13 - TRBJ1-6 TRBV30 few TGTGCCTGGAGTTTCGGGGTCCTTACACCCCTCCACTTT CAWSFGVLTPLHF
14 - TRBJ1-1 TRBV29-1 - TGCAGCGCCAAAGAGATCGGCTTGAACACTGAAGCTTTCTTT CSAKEIGLNTEAFF
15 - TRBJ2-3 TRBV6-5 - TGTGCCAGCAGTTATGCGGGACCAAGCACAGATACGCAGTATTTT CASSYAGPSTDTQYF
16 TRBD2 TRBJ2-3 TRBV2 - TGTGCCAGCAGTCCCCGACTAGCGGGGGGCACAGATACGCAGTATTTT CASSPRLAGGTDTQYF